These 25 T cell receptor beta chains came from one sample sequenced in a study of blood T cell repertoires in COVID-19. Produced via immunoSEQ multiplex PCR; TCRdb's table is partial and in-frame only. In the table there are about 240,000 clones, around 89% of which are singletons. The sequenced sample was PBMCs or T cells enriched from blood (not recorded which). The receptors here all came from a man aged 40-50 years who had recovered from COVID-19.

This chain links TRBV3-1 (or the pseudogene TRBV3-2) with TRBJ2-1, with 8 bases fitting TRBD2. V shed 6 bases, J shed 8 bases, and the junction held 12 bases outside the gene matches. The CDR3 runs 15 residues. CDR1 LGHDT and CDR2 YNNKEL come from the germline V gene (reference sequence). CDR3 protein: CASRLAGGGLDEQFF. The CDR3 nucleotides read TGTGCCAGCAGGTTGGCGGGGGGCGGTTTGGATGAGCAGTTCTTC.

V is TRBV5-8 and J is TRBJ2-4; D might be TRBD2 (6 bases). CDR3 length: 16 amino acids. Germline V gene lookup returns CDR1 SGHTS and CDR2 YDEGEE. The ends were cut back, 2 bases at V and 3 bases at J, with 15 bases in the middle. CDR3: CASSFWSGVSKNIQYF. In nucleotides, the CDR3 is TGTGCCAGCAGCTTCTGGTCGGGAGTCAGCAAAAACATTCAGTACTTC.

The chain has TRBV19 and TRBJ2-7; 7 nucleotides agree with TRBD1. The CDR3 is 14 amino acids. From germline, CDR1 is LNHDA and CDR2 SQIVND (reference sequence). The V and J ends lost 7 bases and 3 bases, in that order; junction bases with no gene match: 9. CDR3 sequence reads: CASNQARDSYEQYF. The DNA for the CDR3 is TGTGCCAGTAATCAAGCCCGGGACAGCTACGAGCAGTACTTC.

This clone was observed a few times. The chain links TRBV19 to TRBJ1-2; 7 bases fit TRBD1. Trimming cost V 6 bases and J 1 base; bases outside gene matches: 8. CDR1 is LNHDA, CDR2 SQIVND, per germline (reference sequence). This CDR3 is 15 amino acids long. The CDR3 protein is CASRQPGTVNYGYTF. DNA of the CDR3: TGTGCCAGTAGACAGCCCGGGACAGTTAACTATGGCTACACCTTC. The entire variable domain, with the rest obtained from reference TRBV19 and TRBJ1-2, is as follows: DGGITQSPKYLFRKEGQNVTLSCEQNLNHDAMYWYRQDPGQGLRLIYYSQIVNDFQKGDIAEGYSVSREKKESFPLTVTSAQKNPTAFYLCASRQPGTVNYGYTFGSGTRLTVV.

V usage is TRBV28 and J usage is TRBJ2-7; 9 bases map to TRBD1. The germline CDR1 and CDR2 sequences are MDHEN and SYDVKM. The CDR3 sequence is 16 residues long. Trimming took 3 bases from V and 4 from J; bases not matched to a gene: 10. The CDR3 here is CASSFRQGEVGYEQYF. CDR3 sequence (DNA): TGTGCCAGCAGTTTCCGACAGGGGGAAGTTGGGTACGAGCAGTACTTC.

The chain combines TRBV18 with TRBJ2-3, with no clear D. V lost 3 bases to trimming and J lost 1 base, with 11 bases between them. In germline, CDR1 is KGHSH, CDR2 LQKENI. The CDR3 loop spans 15 amino acids. CDR3 sequence reads: CASSPVNGGTDTQYF. CDR3 bases: TGTGCCAGCTCACCGGTTAACGGTGGCACAGATACGCAGTATTTT.

The chain couples TRBV6-5 to TRBJ2-1; D gene uncertain. The CDR3 is made up of 13 amino acids. V shed 6 bases and J shed 2 bases, with 8 bases lying between them. CDR1 is MNHEY, CDR2 SVGAGI, per germline. CDR3 sequence: CASRVHPYNEQFF. The CDR3 region has the DNA TGTGCCAGCAGGGTACACCCCTACAATGAGCAGTTCTTC.

V gene TRBV19 combines with J gene TRBJ2-7; perhaps TRBD1 as D (6 bases). Trimming left V 9 bases short and J 3 bases short, with 18 bases between. Germline V gene data show CDR1 as LNHDA and CDR2 as SQIVND (reference sequence). The CDR3 has 14 residues. The CDR3 loop is CASNERTGFYEQYF. In DNA, the CDR3 is TGTGCCAGCAACGAGCGTACAGGGTTCTACGAGCAGTACTTC. Complete variable domain (other parts from reference TRBV19 and TRBJ2-7): DGGITQSPKYLFRKEGQNVTLSCEQNLNHDAMYWYRQDPGQGLRLIYYSQIVNDFQKGDIAEGYSVSREKKESFPLTVTSAQKNPTAFYLCASNERTGFYEQYFGPGTRLTVT.

This clone was detected only once. V usage is TRBV19 and J usage is TRBJ2-7, with 7 bases aligning to TRBD1. V trimming: 4 bases; J trimming: 6 bases; junction bases outside the gene matches: 9. The CDR3 covers 14 residues. Germline CDR1 reads LNHDA; CDR2 reads SQIVND (reference sequence). The CDR3 region has the DNA TGTGCCAGTAGTACCCAACAGGGGTGGTTCGAGCAGTACTTC. Encoded protein: CASSTQQGWFEQYF.

The rearrangement uses TRBV11-1 and TRBJ1-4, with 7 bases aligning to TRBD1. The CDR3 extends over 14 amino acids. Germline assignment: CDR1 SGHAT and CDR2 FQDESV (reference sequence). Trimming took 6 bases from V and 5 from J; bases not matched to a gene: 6. CDR3 sequence: CASSTDRVNEKLFF. CDR3 nucleotides: TGTGCCAGCAGTACCGACAGGGTCAATGAAAAACTGTTTTTT.

The chain uses TRBV7-9 and TRBJ1-5; TRBD1 aligns across 7 bases. The CDR3 contains 14 residues. Germline CDR1 reads SEHNR; CDR2 reads FQNEAQ (reference sequence). With 4 bases clipped from V and 2 bases from J, the junction kept 2 bases outside the gene matches. The chain's CDR3 is CASSSDRGNQPQHF. CDR3 in DNA: TGTGCCAGCAGCTCAGACAGGGGCAATCAGCCCCAGCATTTT.

The genes are TRBV20-1 and TRBJ2-1; 12 bases map to TRBD2. The germline V gene has CDR1 DFQATT and CDR2 SNEGSKA (reference sequence). This CDR3 has 16 residues. J was trimmed by 9 bases and V by 3 bases; bases with no gene match: 12. Here the CDR3 reads CSASQTSGSGRGEQFF. CDR3 bases: TGCAGTGCTAGTCAGACTAGCGGGAGTGGTAGGGGTGAGCAGTTCTTC.

The CDR3 nucleotides read TGTGCCAGCAGTGACCCCGGGGGGAATCTTAACTATGGCTACACCTTC. This gives the protein CASSDPGGNLNYGYTF. The J gene is TRBJ1-2, the V gene TRBV28, with D perhaps TRBD1 (5 bases). Germline CDR1 MDHEN, CDR2 SYDVKM. CDR3 length equals 16 residues. V was shortened by 5 bases and J by 1 base, with 17 bases between the two germline ends.

The chain couples TRBV6-1 to TRBJ1-2; TRBD1 matches at 7 bases. V gave up 4 bases and J gave up 0 bases; unmatched junction bases: 11. Looked up from germline, CDR1 is MNHNS and CDR2 is SASEGT. The CDR3 extends over 17 amino acids. The CDR3 DNA reads as TGTGCCAGCAGTGCACTTAATTCCGGGACAGCTAACTATGGCTACACCTTC. This sequence encodes CASSALNSGTANYGYTF.

In its sample, this clone was seen a few times. The genes are TRBV23-1 and TRBJ1-4; D gene ambiguous. TRBV23-1 is flagged as an ORF with uncertain function. The CDR3 runs to 14 residues. Trimming stripped 0 bases from V and 5 bases from J, with 7 bases between. CDR3 sequence: CASSQSVQNEKLFF. The CDR3 DNA reads as TGCGCCAGCAGTCAATCCGTACAGAATGAAAAACTGTTTTTT.

This chain connects TRBV7-3 to TRBJ2-4, with D possibly being TRBD2 (6 bases). CDR1 is SGHTA and CDR2 is FQGTGA in the germline V gene. The CDR3 loop spans 16 amino acids. Trimming shortened V by 0 bases and J by 2 bases, and 11 bases separated the two germline ends. CDR3 sequence reads: CASSLTGSGSKNIQYF. In DNA, the CDR3 is TGTGCCAGCAGCTTAACCGGGAGCGGGTCCAAAAACATTCAGTACTTC.

The V and J genes are TRBV12-5 and TRBJ1-5, with 9 bases lining up with TRBD1. There are 15 residues in the CDR3. Germline CDR1 and CDR2: LGHNT and FRNRAP. V lost 6 bases and J lost 6; bases outside the gene matches: 9. CDR3 bases: TGTGCTAGTGGCCTCCATACAGGGGGCGGTCAGCCCCAGCATTTT. It encodes CASGLHTGGGQPQHF.

This chain joins TRBV5-1 and TRBJ2-1, with 7 bases identical to TRBD1. V was clipped by 5 bases and J by 7 bases; unmatched bases: 9. CDR3 size: 14 residues. The germline gives CDR1 SGHRS, CDR2 YFSETQ. The CDR3 here is CASRRGTDVNEQFF. In DNA, the CDR3 is TGCGCCAGCAGACGAGGGACAGACGTAAATGAGCAGTTCTTC.

This clone showed up just a few times. The chain is built from TRBV5-6 and TRBJ2-7; D uncertain. V was trimmed by 4 bases and J by 3 bases, leaving 17 bases between them. This CDR3 comprises 15 residues. CDR1 and CDR2 from the germline V gene are SGHDT and YYEEEE. In DNA form, the CDR3 reads TGTGCCAGCAGCACCTATTGGGCGACAAACTACGAGCAGTACTTC. Amino acids: CASSTYWATNYEQYF. The full variable domain, with the rest looked up from reference TRBV5-6 and TRBJ2-7, is DAGVTQSPTHLIKTRGQQVTLRCSPKSGHDTVSWYQQALGQGPQFIFQYYEEEERQRGNFPDRFSGHQFPNYSSELNVNALLLGDSALYLCASSTYWATNYEQYFGPGTRLTVT.

The CDR3 coding sequence is TGTGCCAGCAGCTTAGGGACAGGGATGGAGTCACCCCTCCACTTT. Residues: CASSLGTGMESPLHF. The V call is TRBV7-2, the J call TRBJ1-6; 8 nucleotides line up with TRBD1. Germline loops: CDR1 SGHTA, CDR2 FQGNSA. The V gene end was trimmed by 1 base and the J gene end by 10 bases; junction bases not matched to a gene: 6. The CDR3 consists of 15 residues.

The gene calls are TRBV6-2 or TRBV6-3 and TRBJ2-7; 8 bases match TRBD2. The CDR3 totals 15 residues. The V gene end was trimmed by 5 bases and the J gene end by 0 bases; junction bases not matched to a gene: 6. Germline V CDR1 and CDR2: MNHEY, SVGEGT. The CDR3 loop reads CASSRSGTSSYEQYF. CDR3 nucleotides: TGTGCCAGCAGTAGGTCCGGGACTAGCTCCTACGAGCAGTACTTC.

The V call is TRBV5-5, the J call TRBJ1-3; 8 bases map to TRBD1. Germline values: CDR1 SGHKS, CDR2 YYEKEE (reference sequence). V dropped 4 bases and J dropped 1; count of bases not matched to a gene: 13. This CDR3 is 18 amino acids long. CDR3 in amino acids: CASSPEGTGSVSGNTIYF. CDR3 nucleotide sequence: TGTGCCAGCAGCCCAGAAGGGACAGGTTCGGTTTCTGGAAACACCATATATTTT.

This chain connects TRBV6-5 to TRBJ2-7; TRBD2 aligns across 8 bases. The V segment lost 4 bases and the J segment 2 bases; nucleotides outside the gene matches: 7. This CDR3 is built from 15 residues. CDR1 and CDR2 (germline): MNHEY, SVGAGI. The CDR3 sequence: CASSLGPAGAYEQYF. CDR3 coding DNA: TGTGCCAGCAGTTTAGGTCCAGCGGGAGCCTACGAGCAGTACTTC.

This chain connects TRBV5-1 to TRBJ2-1; 14 nucleotides align to TRBD2. The CDR3 contains 17 residues. The J segment lost 8 bases and the V segment lost 4 bases, leaving 11 bases of the junction unmatched. Germline loops: CDR1 SGHRS, CDR2 YFSETQ. The DNA of the CDR3 is TGCGCCAGCAGCCAAGGGACTAGCGGGAGCTCGGGGGATGAGCAGTTCTTC. Translated, it gives CASSQGTSGSSGDEQFF.

The rearrangement uses TRBV7-9 and TRBJ2-1, with no clear D. V gave up 1 base and J gave up 10 bases, with 5 bases separating them. This CDR3 has 11 residues. The germline gives CDR1 SEHNR, CDR2 FQNEAQ (reference sequence). CDR3 sequence reads: CASSLDQEQFF. The CDR3 DNA is TGTGCCAGCAGCTTAGACCAGGAGCAGTTCTTC.